This T cell receptor beta chain was profiled in a study of T cell repertoires in cytomegalovirus infection. Across the whole study: Matching HLA type and CMV infection were both indicated by public TCR beta signatures.

Regarding the study as a whole: Carriers of CMV and the relevant HLA type were discriminated by public TCR beta frequency. The study found HLA-C-restricted CMV-specific TCR beta clonotypes dominating the ex vivo response.

A single record per CDR3 protein comes from TCRdb applying MiXCR to the reads. Among about 250,000 distinct CDR3 sequences listed, about 5.9% were seen once. This clonotype was recorded many times. Its antigen is not known. This TCR was sampled from a human donor in good health (CMV status not recorded). Some clones in this sample may be carry-over from other donors' samples. The specimen sequenced was PBMCs.

Here the CDR3 DNA reads TGCAGCGTTATGCAGGGAGGTGAAAAACTGTTTTTT. This gives the protein CSVMQGGEKLFF. The chain joins TRBV29-1 to TRBJ1-4; D perhaps matches TRBD1 (5 bases). This CDR3 region has 12 residues. From germline, CDR1 is SQVTM and CDR2 ANQGSEA. V was clipped by 5 bases and J by 7 bases, with 11 bases between them. Using reference TRBV29-1 and TRBJ1-4 for the parts outside the CDR3, the full variable domain is SAVISQKPSRDICQRGTSLTIQCQVDSQVTMMFWYRQQPGQSLTLIATANQGSEATYESGFVIDKFPISRPNLTFSTLTVSNMSPEDSSIYLCSVMQGGEKLFFGSGTQLSVL.